This T cell receptor beta chain was sequenced in a study of T-cell reconstitution after alpha-beta-depleted transplantation in children. Researchers prepared the TCRbeta library using unique molecular identifiers, the study reports. From the PCR reads, TCRdb called clonotypes with MiXCR, one entry per CDR3 protein. Here the sample spans about 440,000 distinct CDR3 sequences, 43% being singletons. Many counts were recorded for this clonotype. Its antigen is as yet unknown. The study's findings and limits: Recipient T cells and thymic progenitors that survived gave rise to the high TCRbeta diversity observed at day 60 in some patients. After one year, T-cell counts and TCRbeta diversity mostly came from new T cells. As was reported, about two months after transplant, alpha-beta T cells came from several hundred expanded graft clones.

This CDR3 comprises 15 residues. V lost 4 bases and J lost 5; bases outside the gene matches: 9. Germline V gene sequence: CDR1 SEHNR, CDR2 FQNEAQ (reference sequence). This chain uses TRBV7-9 with TRBJ2-3; 7 nucleotides match TRBD1. The material was PBMCs, obtained before TCRalphabeta/CD19-depleted stem cell transplant. This sequence was found in a girl aged 2-10 years with aplastic anemia, due to receive a stem cell transplant. The CDR3 loop reads CASSSPEGAGDTQYF. The CDR3, as DNA: TGTGCCAGCAGCTCACCCGAGGGGGCAGGAGATACGCAGTATTTT.